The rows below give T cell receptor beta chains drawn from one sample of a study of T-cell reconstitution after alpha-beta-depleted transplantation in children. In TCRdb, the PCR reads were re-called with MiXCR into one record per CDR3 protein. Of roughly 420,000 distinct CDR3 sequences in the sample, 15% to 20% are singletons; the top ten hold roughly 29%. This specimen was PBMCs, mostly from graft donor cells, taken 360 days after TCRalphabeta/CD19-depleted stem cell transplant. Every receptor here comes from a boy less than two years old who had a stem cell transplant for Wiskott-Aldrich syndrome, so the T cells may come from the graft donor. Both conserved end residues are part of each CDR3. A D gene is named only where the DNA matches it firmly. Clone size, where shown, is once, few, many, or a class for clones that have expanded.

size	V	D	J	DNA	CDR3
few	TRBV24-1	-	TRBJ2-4	TGTGCCACCAGTGACGCTAGCGCCAAAAACATTCAGTACTTC	CATSDASAKNIQYF
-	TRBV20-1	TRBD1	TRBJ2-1	TGCAGTGCAGGGGACAGCTCCTACAATGAGCAGTTCTTC	CSAGDSSYNEQFF
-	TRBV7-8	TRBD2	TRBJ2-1	TGTGCCAGCAGCCCCAGAATAGCGGGAGGGCGGTACACCCACAATGAGCAGTTCTTC	CASSPRIAGGRYTHNEQFF
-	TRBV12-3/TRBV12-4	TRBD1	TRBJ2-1	TGTGCCAGCAGCCCCGGACAGGGGAGGCGCAATGAGCAGTTCTTC	CASSPGQGRRNEQFF
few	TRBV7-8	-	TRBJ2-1	TGTGCCAGCAGCTTAGTTAGTCGGGGTCCAAATGAGCAGTTCTTC	CASSLVSRGPNEQFF
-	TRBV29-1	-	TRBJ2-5	TGCAGCGTTGATACCTCGGGACTCAGAGAGACCCAGTACTTC	CSVDTSGLRETQYF
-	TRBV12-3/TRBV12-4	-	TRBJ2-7	TGTGCCAGCAGTCTACCGGTATGGACAGACGAGCAGTACTTC	CASSLPVWTDEQYF
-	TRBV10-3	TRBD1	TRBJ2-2	TGTGCCATCAGTGGCCCGGGACAGGGTTTAACCGGGGAGCTGTTTTTT	CAISGPGQGLTGELFF
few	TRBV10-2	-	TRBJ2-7	TGCGCCAGCAGTGATTTGAAGGGTAGGCGCGAGCAGTACTTC	CASSDLKGRREQYF
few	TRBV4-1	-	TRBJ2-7	TGCGCCAGCAGCCAAGGGCAGGCAACCTACGAGCAGTACTTC	CASSQGQATYEQYF
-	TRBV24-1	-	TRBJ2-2	TGTGCCACCAGTTTGGGTGGGGAGCTGTTTTTT	CATSLGGELFF
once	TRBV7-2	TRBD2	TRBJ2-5	TGTGCCAGCAGCTTAGACTTGGGAGGGGAGACCCAGTACTTC	CASSLDLGGETQYF
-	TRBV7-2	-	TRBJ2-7	TGTGCCAGCAGCCTAGCCAGGACTTTCCTTTCCTACGAGCAGTACTTC	CASSLARTFLSYEQYF
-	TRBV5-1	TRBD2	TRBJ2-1	TGCGCCAGCAGCGGGACTAGCGGGAGGGCCCTCCCTGGTAATGAGCAGTTCTTC	CASSGTSGRALPGNEQFF